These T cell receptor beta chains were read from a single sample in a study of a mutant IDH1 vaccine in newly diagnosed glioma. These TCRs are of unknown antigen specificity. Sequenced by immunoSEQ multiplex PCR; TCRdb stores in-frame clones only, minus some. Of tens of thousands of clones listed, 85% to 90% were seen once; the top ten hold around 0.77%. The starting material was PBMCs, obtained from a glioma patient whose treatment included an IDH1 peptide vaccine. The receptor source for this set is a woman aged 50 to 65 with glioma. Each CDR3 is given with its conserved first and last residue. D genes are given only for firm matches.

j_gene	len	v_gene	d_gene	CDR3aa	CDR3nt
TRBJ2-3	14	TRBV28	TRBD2	CASSLSGRADTQYF	TGTGCCAGCAGTCTTTCTGGGAGGGCAGATACGCAGTATTTT
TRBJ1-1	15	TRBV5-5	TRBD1	CASSRTGGQGTEAFF	TGTGCCAGCAGTCGGACAGGGGGTCAGGGCACTGAAGCTTTCTTT
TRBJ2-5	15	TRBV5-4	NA	CASSLARGGGETQYF	TGTGCCAGCAGCTTGGCGCGGGGAGGGGGTGAGACCCAGTACTTC
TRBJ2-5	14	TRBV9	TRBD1	CASSVGTAQETQYF	TGTGCCAGCAGCGTCGGGACAGCACAAGAGACCCAGTACTTC
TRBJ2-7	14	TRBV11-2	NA	CASSYQGSPYEQYF	TGTGCCAGCAGCTACCAGGGCTCCCCCTACGAGCAGTACTTC
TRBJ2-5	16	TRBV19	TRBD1	CASSILPGTGVLRQYF	TGTGCCAGTAGTATTTTACCCGGGACAGGGGTGCTCAGGCAGTACTTC
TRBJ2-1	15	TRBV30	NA	CAWSVLVGAYNEQFF	TGTGCCTGGAGTGTACTGGTCGGAGCCTACAATGAGCAGTTCTTC
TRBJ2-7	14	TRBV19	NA	CASSVQGGSYEQYF	TGTGCCAGTAGCGTACAGGGGGGGTCCTACGAGCAGTACTTC
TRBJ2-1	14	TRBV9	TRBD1	CASSVGQGVAQQFF	TGTGCCAGCAGCGTAGGACAGGGGGTGGCCCAGCAGTTCTTC
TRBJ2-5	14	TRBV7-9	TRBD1	CASSPQGSRETQYF	TGTGCCAGCAGCCCACAGGGGTCGAGAGAGACCCAGTACTTC
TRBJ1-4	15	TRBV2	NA	CASSPLQASNEKLFF	TGTGCCAGCAGCCCTTTACAGGCCTCTAATGAAAAACTGTTTTTT
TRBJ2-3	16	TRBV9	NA	CASSGRQDLSADTQYF	TGTGCCAGCAGCGGAAGACAGGACCTCTCGGCAGATACGCAGTATTTT
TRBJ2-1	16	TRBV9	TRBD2	CASSFRTSGRANEQFF	TGTGCCAGCAGCTTCAGGACTAGCGGGAGGGCCAATGAGCAGTTCTTC
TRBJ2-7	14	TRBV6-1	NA	CASRGNTVSYEQYF	TGTGCCAGCAGGGGGAACACGGTTTCCTACGAGCAGTACTTC
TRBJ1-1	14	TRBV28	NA	CASSRAGSNTEAFF	TGTGCCAGCAGTCGGGCAGGATCAAACACTGAAGCTTTCTTT
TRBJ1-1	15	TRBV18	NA	CASSPIGGRGTEAFF	TGTGCCAGCTCACCAATAGGGGGAAGGGGAACTGAAGCTTTCTTT
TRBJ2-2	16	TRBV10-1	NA	CASSGGVGEMAGELFF	TGCGCCAGCAGTGGTGGAGTGGGAGAGATGGCCGGGGAGCTGTTTTTT
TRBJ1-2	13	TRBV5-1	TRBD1	CASSLDRGSGYTF	TGCGCCAGCAGCTTGGACAGGGGTAGTGGCTACACCTTC
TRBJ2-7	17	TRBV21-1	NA	CASSKESGLAGFYEQYF	TGTGCCAGCAGCAAAGAATCGGGACTAGCGGGATTCTACGAGCAGTACTTC
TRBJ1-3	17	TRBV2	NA	CASSVLLGAGSGNTIYF	TGTGCCAGCAGTGTCTTGCTGGGAGCGGGCTCTGGAAACACCATATATTTT
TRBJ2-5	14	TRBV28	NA	CASSLRRNQETQYF	TGTGCCAGCAGTTTGAGGCGGAACCAAGAGACCCAGTACTTC
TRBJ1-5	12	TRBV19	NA	CASREGYQPQHF	TGTGCCAGTAGAGAGGGTTATCAGCCCCAGCATTTT